The rows below give T cell receptor beta chains drawn from one sample of a study of vaccination effects on CD4 cells after COVID-19. Assay: immunoSEQ multiplex PCR; the TCRdb copy retains only in-frame clones and omits some. The sample includes around 81,000 clones, 60% to 80% of them seen just once. Their antigens remain unidentified. The sample consisted of CD4+ T cells from PBMCs cultured with HCoV-OC43 spike peptides, taken after COVID-19 vaccination. These TCRs come from a human donor who received a COVID-19 vaccine. CDR3s include the opening cysteine and the closing phenylalanine or tryptophan. A D gene is named only where the DNA matches it firmly. Clone size is shown for a subset of rows, as once, few, many or a class of expanded clone.

abundance	v_gene	j_gene	d_gene	CDR3aa	CDR3nt
NA	TRBV7-3	TRBJ2-6	NA	CASSQSGAGANVLTF	TGTGCCAGCAGCCAATCAGGGGCTGGGGCCAACGTCCTGACTTTC
NA	TRBV28	TRBJ1-5	NA	CASSLEYLNQPQHF	TGTGCCAGCAGTTTAGAATACCTCAATCAGCCCCAGCATTTT
NA	TRBV3-1/TRBV3-2	TRBJ2-2	NA	CASSPLGGRTNTGELFF	TGTGCCAGCAGCCCACTCGGCGGGCGAACGAACACCGGGGAGCTGTTTTTT
NA	TRBV6-2/TRBV6-3	TRBJ2-5	TRBD2	CASSTRTSGSNLQETQYF	TGTGCCAGCAGTACCCGGACTAGCGGGTCTAACCTACAAGAGACCCAGTACTTC
NA	TRBV4-1	TRBJ2-1	NA	CASSQDNRYNEQFF	TGCGCCAGCAGCCAAGATAACAGATACAATGAGCAGTTCTTC
NA	TRBV7-2	TRBJ1-5	TRBD1	CASSLVQGVSNQPQHF	TGTGCCAGCAGCTTAGTACAGGGGGTCAGCAATCAGCCCCAGCATTTT
NA	TRBV6-2/TRBV6-3	TRBJ2-5	NA	CASSYLGTQYF	TGTGCCAGCAGTTACTTGGGGACCCAGTACTTC
NA	TRBV25-1	TRBJ1-2	TRBD1	CASSALTGTGFRGYTF	TGTGCCAGCAGTGCACTAACCGGGACAGGGTTTCGAGGCTACACCTTC
NA	TRBV10-2	TRBJ2-1	NA	CAVRFGQRGYNEQFF	TGCGCCGTGCGTTTTGGACAGCGGGGATACAATGAGCAGTTCTTC
NA	TRBV6-2/TRBV6-3	TRBJ2-1	TRBD2	CASSYSAGSYNEQFF	TGTGCCAGCAGTTACTCAGCGGGGTCCTACAATGAGCAGTTCTTC
few	TRBV7-9	TRBJ2-5	NA	CASSLAGTETQYF	TGTGCCAGCAGCTTAGCGGGGACAGAGACCCAGTACTTC
NA	TRBV10-3	TRBJ1-1	NA	CAISEGGNTEAFF	TGTGCCATCAGTGAGGGGGGGAACACTGAAGCTTTCTTT